Below are 11 T cell receptor beta chains sequenced from a single sample in a study of tumor-infiltrating lymphocytes in primary liver carcinoma. Priming with a constant-region primer yielded TCR beta cDNA from roughly 0.45 ug total RNA. It was through three nested multiplex PCR rounds of slightly modified ARM-PCR that TCR beta libraries arose. It was with TRBV1-TRBV30 forward primers and a C-beta reverse primer that the first two PCR rounds were run, at roughly 9 cycles each. Via MiXCR, TCRdb re-called the multiplex PCR reads, giving one row per CDR3 protein. The sample has some 180,000 distinct CDR3 sequences; around four fifths are singletons. From unsorted bulk tissue weighing roughly 18-31 mg, DNA and RNA were co-extracted. Sequenced sample: tumor tissue from primary liver carcinoma. The receptors derive from a man aged 35 to 55 with primary liver carcinoma and hepatitis B virus infection.

This clonotype has only one observation. The chain couples TRBV6-1 to TRBJ2-1, with 11 bases matching TRBD1. Germline V gives CDR1 MNHNS, CDR2 SASEGT. The CDR3 contains 13 residues. V trimming: 8 bases; J trimming: 12 bases; junction bases outside the gene matches: 9. The CDR3 is CASVRDRGDVQFF. The CDR3 DNA is TGTGCCAGCGTGAGGGACAGGGGGGATGTGCAGTTCTTC.

The chain combines TRBV6-1 with TRBJ1-2; D may be TRBD1 (6 bases). Trimming removed 5 bases at V and 5 bases at J, with 12 bases between. There are 13 residues in the CDR3. Germline V gene lookup returns CDR1 MNHNS and CDR2 SASEGT. The CDR3 bases are TGTGCCAGCAGTACGGGACATACATATGGCTACACCTTC. Protein: CASSTGHTYGYTF.

The chain carries TRBV5-5 and TRBJ1-1; no clear D. Germline V gene data show CDR1 as SGHKS and CDR2 as YYEKEE (reference sequence). V lost 7 bases to trimming and J lost 2 bases, with 12 bases between them. The CDR3 runs 13 residues. CDR3 region: CASAHRENTEAFF. The CDR3 DNA sequence: TGTGCCAGCGCTCATAGGGAAAACACTGAAGCTTTCTTT.

A remark on this clonotype: This CDR3 fails to terminate in the conserved phenylalanine or tryptophan, so it likely reflects a read error. The chain has TRBV29-1 and TRBJ2-5; either TRBD1 or TRBD2 may fit D (5 bases each). This CDR3 has 14 residues. Germline V gene lookup returns CDR1 SQVTM and CDR2 ANQGSEA. The CDR3 sequence is CSVKAWGPQETQYL. As DNA, the CDR3 is TGCAGCGTCAAGGCTTGGGGACCCCAGGAGACTCAGTACCTC.

Details on this clonotype: Its ends do not fully match the called genes, so a read error is possible. The chain recombines TRBV5-6 with TRBJ1-2; 7 positions agree with TRBD1. CDR1 and CDR2 (germline): SGHDT, YYEEEE. CDR3 length: 12 residues. CDR3 bases: TGTGCCACCAGCCCGACAGGGCAAGGTTACACCTTC. Translation: CATSPTGQGYTF. Filled out from reference TRBV5-6 and TRBJ1-2, the complete variable domain reads DAGVTQSPTHLIKTRGQQVTLRCSPKSGHDTVSWYQQALGQGPQFIFQYYEEEERQRGNFPDRFSGHQFPNYSSELNVNALLLGDSALYLCATSPTGQGYTFGSGTRLTVV.

A word on this clonotype: One end of the junction varies from germline; a read error may be responsible. The CDR3 spells CASSQARVYYERYF. CDR3 nucleotide sequence: TGTGCCAGCAGCCAGGCACGGGTCTACTACGAGCGGTACTTC. The J gene is TRBJ2-7, the V gene TRBV7-8; D gene uncertain. Germline V CDR1 and CDR2: SGHVS, FQNEAQ. This CDR3 comprises 14 residues.

Details on this clonotype: The junction differs from germline at one of its ends, possibly a read error. V is TRBV6-6 and J is TRBJ2-7; D is unclear. This CDR3 is built from 12 residues. Germline V gene sequence: CDR1 MNHNY, CDR2 SVGAGI (reference sequence). The chain's CDR3 is CPSSRTQGEQYF. The CDR3, as DNA: TGTCCCAGCAGTCGTACACAAGGCGAGCAGTACTTC.

For this clonotype: The junction shows a germline mismatch at one end, possibly a read error. V gene TRBV4-2 combines with J gene TRBJ2-7; D not certain. The V gene's germline CDR1 is LGHNA and CDR2 YNFKEQ. The CDR3 consists of 14 residues. CDR3 in DNA: TGTGCTAGCAACCAAGTTGTCCCCGAGGACGAGCGGTACTTC. Protein: CASNQVVPEDERYF.

This clonotype has a single count. This is likely a read error, given that the CDR3 carries no conserved phenylalanine or tryptophan at its end. This chain connects TRBV7-2 to TRBJ2-1, with TRBD2 identical over 8 bases. Germline V gene lookup returns CDR1 SGHTA and CDR2 FQGNSA. This CDR3 is 14 amino acids long. CDR3 sequence reads: CASSLAAGANEQFL. CDR3 sequence (DNA): TGTGCCAGTAGCTTAGCAGCGGGGGCCAATGAGCAGTTCCTC.

In its sample, this clonotype was seen once. The junction departs from the called germline gene at one end, perhaps through a read error. The chain joins TRBV6-2 or TRBV6-3 to TRBJ2-5; the match to TRBD2 covers 13 bases. CDR1 is MNHEY, CDR2 SVGEGT, per germline. There are 18 residues in the CDR3. CDR3 in amino acids: CASSPTHRTSGRRETQYF. The CDR3 coding sequence is TGTGCGAGCAGCCCTACCCATCGGACTAGCGGGAGAAGGGAGACCCAGTACTTC.

Regarding this clonotype: The CDR3 end shows no conserved phenylalanine or tryptophan, and so a read error is likely. The gene calls are TRBV11-1 and TRBJ2-4, with D maybe TRBD2 (5 bases). This CDR3 contains 17 residues. Germline V gene data show CDR1 as SGHAT and CDR2 as FQDESV (reference sequence). CDR3 DNA sequence: TGTGCCATCAGCTTTCCCGGAACTAGTGGGACCAAAAACATTCAGTACATC. This codes for CAISFPGTSGTKNIQYI.